This TCR beta chain was documented in a study of blood T cell repertoires in COVID-19. TCRdb's copy holds only in-frame clones and misses some; the assay was immunoSEQ multiplex PCR. The repertoire has 300,000 to 450,000 clones, roughly 90% of them found once; the top ten carry over 3.5%. Losses at the gene ends were 3 bases for V and 3 bases for J; bases not matched to a gene: 7. There are 15 residues in the CDR3. In germline, CDR1 is LNHDA, CDR2 SQIVND (reference sequence). The receptor's source is an older woman with COVID-19, enrolled during active disease. This chain joins TRBV19 and TRBJ1-2; 7 bases map to TRBD1. The sample consisted of peripheral blood. The CDR3 loop is CASSIPRQGYYGYTF. In DNA, the CDR3 is TGTGCCAGTAGTATTCCGAGACAGGGATACTATGGCTACACCTTC. Looking up the rest from reference TRBV19 and TRBJ1-2 gives the full variable domain: DGGITQSPKYLFRKEGQNVTLSCEQNLNHDAMYWYRQDPGQGLRLIYYSQIVNDFQKGDIAEGYSVSREKKESFPLTVTSAQKNPTAFYLCASSIPRQGYYGYTFGSGTRLTVV.